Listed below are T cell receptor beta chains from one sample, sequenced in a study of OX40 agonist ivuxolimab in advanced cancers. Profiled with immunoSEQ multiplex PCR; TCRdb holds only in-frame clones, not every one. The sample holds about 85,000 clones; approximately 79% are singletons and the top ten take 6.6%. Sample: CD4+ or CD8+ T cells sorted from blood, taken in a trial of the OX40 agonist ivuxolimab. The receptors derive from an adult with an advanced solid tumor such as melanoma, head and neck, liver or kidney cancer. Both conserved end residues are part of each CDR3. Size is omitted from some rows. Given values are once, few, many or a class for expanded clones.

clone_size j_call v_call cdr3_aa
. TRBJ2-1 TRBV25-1 CASTRRGEQFF
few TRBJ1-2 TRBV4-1 CASSQDLKGYGYTF
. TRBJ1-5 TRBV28 CASSFLFGSADNQPQHF
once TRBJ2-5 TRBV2 CASSEAGETQYF
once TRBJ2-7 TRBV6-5 CASSYSGTGFYEQYF
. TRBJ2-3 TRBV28 CASSSFAGVGDTQYF
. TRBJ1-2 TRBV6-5 CASSYRDNYGYTF
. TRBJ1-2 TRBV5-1 CASSPGFNYGYTF
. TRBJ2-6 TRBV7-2 CASAPTPSGANVLTF
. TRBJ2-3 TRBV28 CASSSPATGLGGTDTQYF
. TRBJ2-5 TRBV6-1 CASLAGEETQYF
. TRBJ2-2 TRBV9 CASSAKGPATNTGELFF
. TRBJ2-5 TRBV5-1 CASSSWGGQETQYF
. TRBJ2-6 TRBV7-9 CASSSGANVLTF
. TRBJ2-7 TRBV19 CASSIIRTGIWYEQYF
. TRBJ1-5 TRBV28 CASRGGGTKIKPQHF
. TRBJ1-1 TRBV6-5 CASRNVRVGTTEAFF
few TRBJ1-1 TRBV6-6 CASSYSQGGTEAFF
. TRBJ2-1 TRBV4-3 CASSQDGGRWFNEQFF
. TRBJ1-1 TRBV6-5 CASSSPDTLHTEAFF
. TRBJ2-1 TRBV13 CASSAPLVLAYNEQFF
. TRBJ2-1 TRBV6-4 CASSDSAGSRVEQFF
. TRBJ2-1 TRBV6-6 CASRVLSFTDNEQFF
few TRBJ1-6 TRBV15 CATSRDELGRGNSPLHF
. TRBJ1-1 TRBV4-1 CASSQNRNTEAFF